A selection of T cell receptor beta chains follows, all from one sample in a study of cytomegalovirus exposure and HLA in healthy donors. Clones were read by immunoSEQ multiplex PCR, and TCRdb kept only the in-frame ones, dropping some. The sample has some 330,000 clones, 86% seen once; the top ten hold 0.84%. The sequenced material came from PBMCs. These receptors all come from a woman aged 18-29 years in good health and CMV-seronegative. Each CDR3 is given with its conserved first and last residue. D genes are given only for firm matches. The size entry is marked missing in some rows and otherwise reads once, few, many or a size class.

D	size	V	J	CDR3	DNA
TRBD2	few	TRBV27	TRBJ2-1	CASSGILAGSYNEQFF	TGTGCCAGCAGCGGTATTCTAGCGGGATCCTACAATGAGCAGTTCTTC
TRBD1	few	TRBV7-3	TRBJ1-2	CASSPDRAGGYTF	TGTGCCAGCAGCCCCGACAGGGCGGGCGGCTACACCTTC
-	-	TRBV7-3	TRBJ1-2	CASSPQEEYGYTF	TGTGCCAGCAGCCCGCAGGAGGAATATGGCTACACCTTC
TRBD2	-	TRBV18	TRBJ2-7	CASSPPSGGGYEQYF	TGTGCCAGCTCACCCCCGAGCGGGGGGGGCTACGAGCAGTACTTC
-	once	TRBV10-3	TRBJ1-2	CAISEGGTGYGYTF	TGTGCCATCAGTGAGGGGGGCACGGGCTATGGCTACACCTTC
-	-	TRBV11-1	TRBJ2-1	CASSMRGNEQFF	TGTGCCAGCAGCATGAGGGGGAATGAGCAGTTCTTC
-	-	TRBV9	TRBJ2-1	CASSVVERAVYNEQFF	TGTGCCAGCAGCGTAGTTGAGCGGGCCGTCTACAATGAGCAGTTCTTC
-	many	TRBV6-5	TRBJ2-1	CASRQRISSYNEQFF	TGTGCCAGCAGGCAGCGGATTAGCTCCTACAATGAGCAGTTCTTC
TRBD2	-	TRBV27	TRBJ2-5	CASSLRTSLGWETQYF	TGTGCCAGCAGTTTAAGGACTAGCCTCGGGTGGGAGACCCAGTACTTC
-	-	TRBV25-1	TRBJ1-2	CASSMAGHYTF	TGTGCCAGCAGTATGGCAGGACACTACACCTTC
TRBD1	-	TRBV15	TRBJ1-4	CATSGGQGGEKLFF	TGTGCCACCAGCGGAGGACAGGGTGGTGAAAAACTGTTTTTT
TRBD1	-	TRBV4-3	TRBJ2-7	CASSRRTGAEQYF	TGCGCCAGCAGCCGACGGACAGGGGCCGAGCAGTACTTC
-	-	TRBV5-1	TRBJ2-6	CASSAVLPGANVLTF	TGCGCCAGCAGCGCGGTCCTCCCTGGGGCCAACGTCCTGACTTTC
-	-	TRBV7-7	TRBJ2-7	CASSLGTNGYEQYF	TGTGCCAGCAGCTTAGGGACAAATGGCTACGAGCAGTACTTC
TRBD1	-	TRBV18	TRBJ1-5	CASSPGVGTGTNQPQHF	TGTGCCAGCTCACCAGGGGTCGGGACAGGCACCAATCAGCCCCAGCATTTT
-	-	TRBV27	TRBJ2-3	CASSLSSTADTQYF	TGTGCCAGCAGTTTATCGAGTACCGCGGATACGCAGTATTTT
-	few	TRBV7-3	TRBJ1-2	CASSLGPTDGYTF	TGTGCCAGCAGCTTAGGTCCTACCGATGGCTACACCTTC
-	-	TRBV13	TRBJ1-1	CASSPPGRTEAFF	TGTGCCAGCAGTCCGCCGGGAAGAACTGAAGCTTTCTTT
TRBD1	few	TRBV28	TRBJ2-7	CASTLDRVLYEQYF	TGTGCCAGCACCTTGGACAGGGTCTTGTACGAGCAGTACTTC
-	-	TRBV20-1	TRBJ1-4	CSAPANEKLFF	TGCAGTGCTCCAGCTAATGAAAAACTGTTTTTT
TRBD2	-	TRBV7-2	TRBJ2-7	CASTFWTSSEQYF	TGTGCCAGCACATTCTGGACTAGCTCCGAGCAGTACTTC
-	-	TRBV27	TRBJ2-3	CASSRGPGVTDTQYF	TGTGCCAGCAGTCGAGGCCCGGGAGTCACAGATACGCAGTATTTT
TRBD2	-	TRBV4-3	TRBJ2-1	CASSQERSLASSYNEQFF	TGCGCCAGCAGCCAAGAAAGGTCACTAGCGTCCTCCTACAATGAGCAGTTCTTC
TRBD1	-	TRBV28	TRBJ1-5	CASGRGQGADQPQHF	TGTGCCAGCGGGCGGGGACAGGGGGCGGATCAGCCCCAGCATTTT
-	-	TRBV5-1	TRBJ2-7	CASSYQTDSSYEQYF	TGCGCCAGCAGCTACCAAACTGATAGCTCCTACGAGCAGTACTTC
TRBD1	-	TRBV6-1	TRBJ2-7	CASKPGQGSYEQYF	TGTGCCAGCAAACCGGGACAGGGCTCCTACGAGCAGTACTTC
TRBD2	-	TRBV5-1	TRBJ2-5	CASSLGPSGIQETQYF	TGCGCCAGCAGCTTGGGACCTAGCGGGATCCAAGAGACCCAGTACTTC
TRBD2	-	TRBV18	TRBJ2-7	CASSPLETSGYEQYF	TGTGCCAGCTCACCATTGGAGACTAGCGGCTACGAGCAGTACTTC
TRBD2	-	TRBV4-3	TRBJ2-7	CASSQAWLAGADEQYF	TGCGCCAGCAGCCAAGCGTGGCTAGCGGGAGCCGACGAGCAGTACTTC
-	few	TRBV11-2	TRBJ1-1	CASRPGSNTEAFF	TGTGCCAGCAGGCCGGGTTCGAACACTGAAGCTTTCTTT
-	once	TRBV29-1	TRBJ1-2	CSVTGAANYGYTF	TGCAGCGTAACAGGCGCCGCTAACTATGGCTACACCTTC
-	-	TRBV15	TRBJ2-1	CATSRVSDSNNEQFF	TGTGCCACCAGCAGAGTGAGCGACAGTAACAATGAGCAGTTCTTC
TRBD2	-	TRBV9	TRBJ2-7	CASSVAPGGGPHEQYF	TGTGCCAGCAGCGTGGCGCCGGGAGGGGGTCCTCACGAGCAGTACTTC
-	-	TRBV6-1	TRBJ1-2	CASSARPQGGINYGYTF	TGTGCCAGCAGTGCGCGACCACAGGGAGGGATTAACTATGGCTACACCTTC
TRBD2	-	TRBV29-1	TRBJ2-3	CSVSGRAGDTQYF	TGCAGCGTTAGCGGGAGGGCCGGAGATACGCAGTATTTT
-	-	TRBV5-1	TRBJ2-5	CASSLGQKETQYF	TGCGCCAGCAGCTTGGGTCAGAAAGAGACCCAGTACTTC
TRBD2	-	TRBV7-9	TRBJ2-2	CASSLGAGYTGELFF	TGTGCCAGCAGCTTGGGAGCGGGGTACACCGGGGAGCTGTTTTTT
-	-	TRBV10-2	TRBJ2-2	CATRLTGTLNTGELFF	TGCGCCACCCGACTGACAGGGACTCTTAACACCGGGGAGCTGTTTTTT
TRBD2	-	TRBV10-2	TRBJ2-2	CASSGRKTSGGGELFF	TGCGCCAGCAGTGGGAGGAAGACTAGCGGGGGCGGGGAGCTGTTTTTT
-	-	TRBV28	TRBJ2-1	CASTSFQGIQFF	TGTGCCAGCACTAGTTTTCAGGGTATACAGTTCTTC